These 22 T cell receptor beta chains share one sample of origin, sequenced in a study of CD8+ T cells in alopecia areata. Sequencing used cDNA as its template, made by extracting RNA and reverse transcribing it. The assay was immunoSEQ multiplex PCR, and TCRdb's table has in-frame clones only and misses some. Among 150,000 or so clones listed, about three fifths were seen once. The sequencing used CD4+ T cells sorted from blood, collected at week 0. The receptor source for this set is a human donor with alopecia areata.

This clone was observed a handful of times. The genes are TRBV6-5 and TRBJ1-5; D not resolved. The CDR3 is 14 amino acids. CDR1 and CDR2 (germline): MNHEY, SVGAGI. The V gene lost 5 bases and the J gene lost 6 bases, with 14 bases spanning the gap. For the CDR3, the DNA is TGTGCCAGCAGTCCCGGGGTTTTGGGTCAGCCCCAGCATTTT. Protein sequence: CASSPGVLGQPQHF.

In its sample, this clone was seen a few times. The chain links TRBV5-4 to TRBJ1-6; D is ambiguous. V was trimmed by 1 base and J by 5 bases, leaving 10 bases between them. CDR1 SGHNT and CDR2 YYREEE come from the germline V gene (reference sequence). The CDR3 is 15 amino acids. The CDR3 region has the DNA TGTGCCAGCAGCTTGAAAGCCTCGGATAATTCACCCCTCCACTTT. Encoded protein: CASSLKASDNSPLHF.

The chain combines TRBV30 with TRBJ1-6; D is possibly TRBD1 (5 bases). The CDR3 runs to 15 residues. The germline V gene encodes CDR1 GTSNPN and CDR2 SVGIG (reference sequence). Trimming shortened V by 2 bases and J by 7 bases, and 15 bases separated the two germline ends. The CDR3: CAWSWDPQANSPLHF. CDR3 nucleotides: TGTGCCTGGAGTTGGGACCCCCAAGCCAATTCACCCCTCCACTTT.

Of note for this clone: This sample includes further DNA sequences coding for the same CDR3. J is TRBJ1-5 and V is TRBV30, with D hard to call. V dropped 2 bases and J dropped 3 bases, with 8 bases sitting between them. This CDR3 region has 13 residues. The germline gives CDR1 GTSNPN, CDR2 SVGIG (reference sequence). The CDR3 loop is CAWSRGNNQPQHF. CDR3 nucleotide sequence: TGTGCCTGGAGTCGGGGTAACAATCAGCCCCAGCATTTT.

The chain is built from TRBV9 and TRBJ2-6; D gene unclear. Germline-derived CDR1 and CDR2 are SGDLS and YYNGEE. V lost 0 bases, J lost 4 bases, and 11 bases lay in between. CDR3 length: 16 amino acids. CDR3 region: CASSVGRSVGANVLTF. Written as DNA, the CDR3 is TGTGCCAGCAGCGTAGGACGCTCCGTGGGGGCCAACGTCCTGACTTTC.

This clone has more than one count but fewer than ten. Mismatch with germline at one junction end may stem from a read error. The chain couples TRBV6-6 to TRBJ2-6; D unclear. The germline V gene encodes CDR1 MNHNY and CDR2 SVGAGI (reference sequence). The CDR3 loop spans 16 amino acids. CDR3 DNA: TGTGCCAGCAGTGACTCGTGGGGCTCTGGGGCCAACGTCCTGACTTTC. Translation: CASSDSWGSGANVLTF.

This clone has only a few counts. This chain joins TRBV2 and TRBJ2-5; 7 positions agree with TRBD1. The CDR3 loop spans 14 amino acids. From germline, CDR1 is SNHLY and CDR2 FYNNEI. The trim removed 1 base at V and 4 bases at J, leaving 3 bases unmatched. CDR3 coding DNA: TGTGCCAGCAGTGAAGACAGGACAGGAGAGACCCAGTACTTC. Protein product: CASSEDRTGETQYF.

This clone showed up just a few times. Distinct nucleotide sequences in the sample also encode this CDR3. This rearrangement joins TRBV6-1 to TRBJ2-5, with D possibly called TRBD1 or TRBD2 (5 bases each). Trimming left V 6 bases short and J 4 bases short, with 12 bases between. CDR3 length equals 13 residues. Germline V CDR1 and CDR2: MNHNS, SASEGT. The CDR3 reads CASSGTGTETQYF. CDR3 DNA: TGTGCCAGCAGCGGGACCGGTACAGAGACCCAGTACTTC.

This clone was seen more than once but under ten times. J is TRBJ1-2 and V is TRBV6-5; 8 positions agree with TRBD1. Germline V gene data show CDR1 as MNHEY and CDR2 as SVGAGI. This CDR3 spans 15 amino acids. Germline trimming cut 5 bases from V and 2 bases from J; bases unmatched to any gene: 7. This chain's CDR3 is CASSQRQGFNYGYTF. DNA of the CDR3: TGTGCCAGCAGTCAACGACAGGGGTTCAACTATGGCTACACCTTC.

The CDR3 reads CASSEQGHSTDTQYF. CDR3 DNA sequence: TGTGCCAGCAGTGAACAGGGACACAGCACAGATACGCAGTATTTT. The rearrangement links TRBV2 to TRBJ2-3; TRBD1 might be the D (6 bases). The V gene's germline CDR1 is SNHLY and CDR2 FYNNEI. This CDR3 has 15 residues. Trimming left V 2 bases short and J 0 bases short, with 9 bases between. The full variable domain, with the rest looked up from reference TRBV2 and TRBJ2-3, is EPEVTQTPSHQVTQMGQEVILRCVPISNHLYFYWYRQILGQKVEFLVSFYNNEISEKSEIFDDQFSVERPDGSNFTLKIRSTKLEDSAMYFCASSEQGHSTDTQYFGPGTRLTVL.

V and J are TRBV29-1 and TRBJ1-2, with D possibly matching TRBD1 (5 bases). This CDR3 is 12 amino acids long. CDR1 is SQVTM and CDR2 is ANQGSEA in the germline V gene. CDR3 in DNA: TGCAGTGGACACCTAAAGGGCTATGGCTACACCTTC. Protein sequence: CSGHLKGYGYTF.

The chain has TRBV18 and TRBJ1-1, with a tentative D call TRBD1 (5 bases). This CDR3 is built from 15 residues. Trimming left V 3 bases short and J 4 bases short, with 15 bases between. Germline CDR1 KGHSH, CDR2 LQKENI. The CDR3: CASSPRTVGGTEAFF. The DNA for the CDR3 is TGTGCCAGCTCACCCCGAACAGTGGGGGGCACTGAAGCTTTCTTT.

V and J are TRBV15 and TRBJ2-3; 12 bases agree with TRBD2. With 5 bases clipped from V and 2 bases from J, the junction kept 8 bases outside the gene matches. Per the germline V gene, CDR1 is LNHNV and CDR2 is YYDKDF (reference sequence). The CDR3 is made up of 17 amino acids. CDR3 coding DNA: TGTGCCACCAGCTCAATTGGACTAGCGGGAAACACAGATACGCAGTATTTT. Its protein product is CATSSIGLAGNTDTQYF.

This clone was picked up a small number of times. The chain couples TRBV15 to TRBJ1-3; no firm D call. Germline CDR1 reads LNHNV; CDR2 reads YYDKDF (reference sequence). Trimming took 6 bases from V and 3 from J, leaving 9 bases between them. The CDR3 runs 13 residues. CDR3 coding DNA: TGTGCCACCAGACAGAGAGATGGAAACACCATATATTTT. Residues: CATRQRDGNTIYF. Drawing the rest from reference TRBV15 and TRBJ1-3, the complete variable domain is DAMVIQNPRYQVTQFGKPVTLSCSQTLNHNVMYWYQQKSSQAPKLLFHYYDKDFNNEADTPDNFQSRRPNTSFCFLDIRSPGLGDTAMYLCATRQRDGNTIYFGEGSWLTVV.

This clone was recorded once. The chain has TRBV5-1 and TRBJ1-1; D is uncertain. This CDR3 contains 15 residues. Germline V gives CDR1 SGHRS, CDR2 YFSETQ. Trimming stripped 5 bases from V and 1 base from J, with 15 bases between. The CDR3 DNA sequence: TGCGCCAGCAGAAGGGTATCCATGACGAACACTGAAGCTTTCTTT. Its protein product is CASRRVSMTNTEAFF.

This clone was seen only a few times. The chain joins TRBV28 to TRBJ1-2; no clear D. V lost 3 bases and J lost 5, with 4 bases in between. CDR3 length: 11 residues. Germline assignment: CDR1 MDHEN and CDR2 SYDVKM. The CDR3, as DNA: TGTGCCAGCAGTTTCCTTTATGGCTACACCTTC. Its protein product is CASSFLYGYTF.

CDR3 bases: TGTGCCAGCAGCTTAGCTGAATTCGATACGCAGTATTTT. This translates into CASSLAEFDTQYF. V usage is TRBV11-3 and J usage is TRBJ2-3; the D is unclear. The CDR3 contains 13 residues. Germline CDR1 is SGHNT and CDR2 is YENEEA. V was clipped by 1 base and J by 6 bases, with 8 bases between them.

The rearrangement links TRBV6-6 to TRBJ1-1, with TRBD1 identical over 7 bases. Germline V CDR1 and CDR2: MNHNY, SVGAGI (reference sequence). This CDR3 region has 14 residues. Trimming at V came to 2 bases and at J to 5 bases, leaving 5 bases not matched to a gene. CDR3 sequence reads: CASSYGQGGTEAFF. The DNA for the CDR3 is TGTGCCAGCAGTTACGGCCAGGGGGGAACTGAAGCTTTCTTT.

DNA of the CDR3: TGTGCCAGCTCCGCAACCTCCGCCTACGAGCAGTACTTC. Its protein is CASSATSAYEQYF. V and J are TRBV6-5 and TRBJ2-7; D remains ambiguous. Trimming pared 8 bases from V and 2 bases from J, leaving 13 bases between. The CDR3 is 13 amino acids. Per the germline V gene, CDR1 is MNHEY and CDR2 is SVGAGI.

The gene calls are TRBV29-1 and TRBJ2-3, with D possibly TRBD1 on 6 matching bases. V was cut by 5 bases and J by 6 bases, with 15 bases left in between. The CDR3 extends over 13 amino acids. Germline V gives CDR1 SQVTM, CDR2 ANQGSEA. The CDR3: CSVPWGLGDTQYF. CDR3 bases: TGCAGCGTTCCTTGGGGGCTAGGGGATACGCAGTATTTT.

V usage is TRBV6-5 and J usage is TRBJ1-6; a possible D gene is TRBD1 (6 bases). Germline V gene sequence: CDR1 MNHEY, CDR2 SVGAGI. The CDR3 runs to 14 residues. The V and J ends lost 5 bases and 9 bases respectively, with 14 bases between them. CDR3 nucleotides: TGTGCCAGCAGTACAGGGAAATCAGTTTCACCCCTCCACTTT. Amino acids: CASSTGKSVSPLHF.

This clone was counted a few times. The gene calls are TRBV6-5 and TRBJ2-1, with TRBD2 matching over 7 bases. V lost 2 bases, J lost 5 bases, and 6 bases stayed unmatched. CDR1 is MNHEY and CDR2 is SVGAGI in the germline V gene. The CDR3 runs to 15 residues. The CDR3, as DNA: TGTGCCAGCAGTTACGCGGGACTAACTGACAATGAGCAGTTCTTC. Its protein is CASSYAGLTDNEQFF.